One and the same sample provided the 25 T cell receptor beta chains below, sequenced in a study of blood T cell repertoires in COVID-19. Libraries were prepared by immunoSEQ multiplex PCR; TCRdb keeps only in-frame clonotypes and omits some of them. The repertoire holds some 66,000 clones, with about 90% as singletons. The sample consisted of peripheral blood. These receptors were collected from a human donor in a cohort sampled during active COVID-19.

The chain uses TRBV24-1 and TRBJ1-1; 7 bases agree with TRBD1. This CDR3 is built from 15 residues. Germline V CDR1 and CDR2: KGHDR, SFDVKD. V was pared by 7 bases and J by 0 bases, with 7 bases of the junction left unmatched. CDR3 protein: CATRGGQSMNTEAFF. CDR3 DNA sequence: TGTGCCACCAGAGGGGGACAGTCCATGAACACTGAAGCTTTCTTT.

V gene TRBV6-5 combines with J gene TRBJ2-7, with D maybe TRBD1 (6 bases). The V and J ends lost 5 bases and 0 bases respectively, with 14 bases between them. Germline CDR1 MNHEY, CDR2 SVGAGI. CDR3 length: 15 residues. This CDR3 reads CASSPLATGSYEQYF. In DNA, the CDR3 is TGTGCCAGCAGTCCTCTTGCGACAGGCTCCTACGAGCAGTACTTC.

This chain uses TRBV11-2 with TRBJ2-4; the match to TRBD1 covers 7 bases. Germline assignment: CDR1 SGHAT and CDR2 FQNNGV. This CDR3 has 13 residues. Losses at the gene ends were 2 bases for V and 6 bases for J; bases not matched to a gene: 1. The CDR3 bases are TGTGCCAGCAGCTTACAGGGGGTAAACATTCAGTACTTC. This translates into CASSLQGVNIQYF.

This clone is a singleton in its sample. J is TRBJ2-1 and V is TRBV18, with 8 bases lining up with TRBD1. Losses at the gene ends were 3 bases for V and 3 bases for J; bases not matched to a gene: 4. The germline gives CDR1 KGHSH, CDR2 LQKENI. The CDR3 runs to 15 residues. In DNA, the CDR3 is TGTGCCAGCTCACCGACAGGGGACCTCTACAATGAGCAGTTCTTC. The encoded protein is CASSPTGDLYNEQFF.

This clone was counted only a few times. The J gene is TRBJ1-3, the V gene TRBV2; possible D gene TRBD1, 5 bases. With 6 bases removed from V and 0 bases from J, the gap between germline ends came to 9 bases. Germline loops: CDR1 SNHLY, CDR2 FYNNEI. The CDR3 is made up of 14 amino acids. CDR3 sequence reads: CASRGLFSGNTIYF. In nucleotides, the CDR3 is TGTGCCAGCAGGGGACTCTTCTCTGGAAACACCATATATTTT. Full variable domain (rest looked up from reference TRBV2 and TRBJ1-3): EPEVTQTPSHQVTQMGQEVILRCVPISNHLYFYWYRQILGQKVEFLVSFYNNEISEKSEIFDDQFSVERPDGSNFTLKIRSTKLEDSAMYFCASRGLFSGNTIYFGEGSWLTVV.

The chain uses TRBV29-1 and TRBJ2-1; 8 nucleotides match TRBD1. V shed 7 bases, J shed 1 base, and the junction held 9 bases outside the gene matches. Germline V CDR1 and CDR2: SQVTM, ANQGSEA. The CDR3 totals 15 residues. CDR3 region: CSAPKGQVSYNEQFF. The CDR3, as DNA: TGCAGCGCCCCGAAGGGACAGGTATCCTACAATGAGCAGTTCTTC.

The rearrangement joins TRBV6-5 to TRBJ1-3, with 7 bases aligning to TRBD1. The CDR3 extends over 15 amino acids. V was pared by 8 bases and J by 0 bases, with 7 bases of the junction left unmatched. Germline-derived CDR1 and CDR2 are MNHEY and SVGAGI. The CDR3 loop reads CASHLQGYSGNTIYF. In DNA form, the CDR3 reads TGTGCCAGCCACTTACAGGGGTACTCTGGAAACACCATATATTTT.

The chain links TRBV6-5 to TRBJ2-3; 8 bases line up with TRBD1. The junction had 7 bases not matched to a gene; V was cut back by 6 bases and J by 5 bases. CDR3 length: 14 residues. Germline V gene data show CDR1 as MNHEY and CDR2 as SVGAGI. The CDR3 loop reads CASRRQGQEDTQYF. CDR3 nucleotide sequence: TGTGCCAGCAGGAGACAGGGACAGGAAGATACGCAGTATTTT.

The rearrangement links TRBV5-1 to TRBJ2-5; TRBD2 is a possible D gene (6 bases). CDR1 and CDR2 from the germline V gene are SGHRS and YFSETQ. Trimming removed 5 bases from V and 5 bases from J, with 19 bases in between. CDR3 length equals 15 residues. CDR3 protein: CASSGGRGNLETQYF. The CDR3 nucleotides are TGCGCCAGCAGTGGTGGTCGGGGGAATCTGGAGACCCAGTACTTC. Complete variable domain (other parts from reference TRBV5-1 and TRBJ2-5): KAGVTQTPRYLIKTRGQQVTLSCSPISGHRSVSWYQQTPGQGLQFLFEYFSETQRNKGNFPGRFSGRQFSNSRSEMNVSTLELGDSALYLCASSGGRGNLETQYFGPGTRLLVL.

The gene calls are TRBV5-1 and TRBJ2-6; 7 nucleotides align to TRBD1. CDR1 and CDR2 from the germline V gene are SGHRS and YFSETQ. Unmatched junction bases numbered 3, after V lost 8 bases and J lost 1 base. The CDR3 consists of 14 residues. The CDR3 region has the DNA TGCGCCAGTACAGGGGTTTCTGGGGCCAACGTCCTGACTTTC. This sequence encodes CASTGVSGANVLTF.

This chain links TRBV28 with TRBJ2-2, with a tentative D call TRBD2 (5 bases). Germline V gene lookup returns CDR1 MDHEN and CDR2 SYDVKM. Trimming pared 2 bases from V and 1 base from J, leaving 8 bases between. There are 15 residues in the CDR3. The chain's CDR3 is CASSLGLLNTGELFF. Written as DNA, the CDR3 is TGTGCCAGCAGTTTAGGACTCCTGAACACCGGGGAGCTGTTTTTT.

J is TRBJ2-3 and V is TRBV11-3; the D is unclear. The CDR3 is made up of 15 amino acids. Between the trimmed V and J ends, which lost 1 base and 0 bases, there was a span of 8 bases. Germline CDR1 reads SGHNT; CDR2 reads YENEEA. This CDR3 reads CASSLGLTSTDTQYF. DNA for the CDR3: TGTGCCAGCAGCTTAGGGTTAACTAGCACAGATACGCAGTATTTT. The entire variable domain, with the rest obtained from reference TRBV11-3 and TRBJ2-3, is as follows: EAGVVQSPRYKIIEKKQPVAFWCNPISGHNTLYWYLQNLGQGPELLIRYENEEAVDDSQLPKDRFSAERLKGVDSTLKIQPAELGDSAVYLCASSLGLTSTDTQYFGPGTRLTVL.

The rearrangement links TRBV28 to TRBJ1-1; D is ambiguous. The CDR3 is 11 residues long. The germline gives CDR1 MDHEN, CDR2 SYDVKM. Trimming shortened V by 6 bases and J by 4 bases, and 6 bases separated the two germline ends. The CDR3 reads CASRTSTEAFF. CDR3 nucleotide sequence: TGTGCCAGCAGGACATCCACTGAAGCTTTCTTT.

In DNA, the CDR3 is TGTGCCTGGGAAGACAGGGGGCTTGGCTACACCTTC. Translating gives CAWEDRGLGYTF. The rearrangement uses TRBV30 and TRBJ1-2, with TRBD1 matching over 10 bases. Trimming took 5 bases from V and 7 from J; bases not matched to a gene: 4. CDR1 is GTSNPN, CDR2 SVGIG, per germline (reference sequence). This CDR3 is 12 amino acids long.

The genes are TRBV18 and TRBJ1-1; the D is unclear. The CDR3 is 14 residues long. Trimming shortened V by 5 bases and J by 6 bases, and 16 bases separated the two germline ends. In germline, CDR1 is KGHSH, CDR2 LQKENI. This CDR3 is CASSVYNTRPEAFF. The CDR3, as DNA: TGTGCCAGCTCAGTTTATAATACGCGCCCTGAAGCTTTCTTT.

This clone was counted once. The chain joins TRBV7-9 to TRBJ1-4; 7 bases line up with TRBD1. The CDR3 sequence is 14 residues long. Losses at the gene ends were 6 bases for V and 6 bases for J; bases not matched to a gene: 7. Germline CDR1 SEHNR, CDR2 FQNEAQ (reference sequence). In DNA form, the CDR3 reads TGTGCCAGCAGGAAGACAGGGCAGTATGAAAAACTGTTTTTT. This gives the protein CASRKTGQYEKLFF.

This chain connects TRBV2 to TRBJ2-3; TRBD2 matches 8 bases. CDR1 and CDR2 (germline): SNHLY, FYNNEI. This CDR3 has 16 amino acids. The junction had 6 bases not matched to a gene; V was cut back by 1 base and J by 3 bases. The CDR3 loop is CASSEVVSGDTDTQYF. The CDR3 DNA follows: TGTGCCAGCAGTGAAGTGGTTAGCGGGGATACAGATACGCAGTATTTT.

CDR3 nucleotide sequence: TGTGCCAGTAGTACCGGGACAGGGGGTTCCTACGAGCAGTACTTC. It codes for CASSTGTGGSYEQYF. J is TRBJ2-7 and V is TRBV19, with 11 bases aligning to TRBD1. From germline, CDR1 is LNHDA and CDR2 SQIVND (reference sequence). CDR3 size: 15 residues. The V segment lost 4 bases and the J segment 1 base; nucleotides outside the gene matches: 3.

The CDR3 sequence: CASSIGEYQETQYF. The DNA for the CDR3 is TGTGCCAGCAGCATCGGGGAGTACCAAGAGACCCAGTACTTC. The chain uses TRBV5-6 and TRBJ2-5; D perhaps matches TRBD2 (5 bases). Germline CDR1 reads SGHDT; CDR2 reads YYEEEE. Trimming took 4 bases from V and 0 from J, leaving 10 bases between them. The CDR3 has 14 amino acids.

The chain joins TRBV7-2 to TRBJ2-1; D is uncertain. Germline V CDR1 and CDR2: SGHTA, FQGNSA. CDR3 length: 15 residues. With 6 bases removed from V and 0 bases from J, the gap between germline ends came to 12 bases. The CDR3 region is CASSISATSYNEQFF. CDR3 bases: TGTGCCAGCAGTATAAGCGCTACCTCCTACAATGAGCAGTTCTTC.

The chain carries TRBV18 and TRBJ2-3, with D possibly matching TRBD2 (7 bases). This CDR3 is built from 15 residues. Germline-derived CDR1 and CDR2 are KGHSH and LQKENI. The ends were cut back, 2 bases at V and 6 bases at J, with 15 bases in the middle. CDR3 protein: CASSPDRGGEDTQYF. Written as DNA, the CDR3 is TGTGCCAGCTCACCAGATAGGGGGGGCGAGGATACGCAGTATTTT.

The chain combines TRBV24-1 with TRBJ2-6; tentative D call: TRBD2 (5 bases). The CDR3 has 19 residues. The germline V gene has CDR1 KGHDR and CDR2 SFDVKD. Trimming took 1 base from V and 5 from J, leaving 20 bases between them. The CDR3, as DNA: TGTGCCACCAGTGATTTCGATGAGGCAGGACTCTCGTGGGCCAACGTCCTGACTTTC. Translation gives CATSDFDEAGLSWANVLTF.

V usage is TRBV7-2 and J usage is TRBJ2-5; 8 bases fit TRBD2. V shed 3 bases and J 4 bases; nucleotides not matched to a gene: 7. Per the germline V gene, CDR1 is SGHTA and CDR2 is FQGNSA. The CDR3 extends over 15 amino acids. The CDR3 sequence is CASSFTLAVGETQYF. CDR3 nucleotide sequence: TGTGCCAGCAGCTTCACACTAGCGGTTGGAGAGACCCAGTACTTC.

This clone has a single count. V usage is TRBV18 and J usage is TRBJ2-7; maybe TRBD1 (5 bases). V was cut by 4 bases and J by 6 bases, with 13 bases left in between. The V gene's germline CDR1 is KGHSH and CDR2 LQKENI. The length of the CDR3 is 13 residues. The CDR3 sequence is CASSQLDSTEQYF. CDR3 sequence (DNA): TGTGCCAGCTCACAGCTTGACAGCACCGAGCAGTACTTC.

The chain employs TRBV5-1 and TRBJ2-7; TRBD2 agrees at 7 bases. CDR3 length equals 15 residues. Trimming at V came to 0 bases and at J to 3 bases, leaving 6 bases not matched to a gene. Germline values: CDR1 SGHRS, CDR2 YFSETQ. The CDR3 is CASSLEVGGGYEQYF. DNA for the CDR3: TGCGCCAGCAGCTTGGAGGTTGGCGGGGGCTACGAGCAGTACTTC.